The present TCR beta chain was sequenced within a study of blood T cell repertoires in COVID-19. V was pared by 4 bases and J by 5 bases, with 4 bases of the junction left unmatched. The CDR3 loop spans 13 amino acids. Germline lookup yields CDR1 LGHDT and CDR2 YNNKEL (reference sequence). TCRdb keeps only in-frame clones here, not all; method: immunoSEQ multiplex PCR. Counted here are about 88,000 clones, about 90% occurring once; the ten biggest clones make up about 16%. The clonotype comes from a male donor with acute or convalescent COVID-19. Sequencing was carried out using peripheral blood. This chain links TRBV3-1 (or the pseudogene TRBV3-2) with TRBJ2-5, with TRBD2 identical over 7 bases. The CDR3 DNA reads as TGTGCCAGCAGCCCCCTCGGGGGGGAGACCCAGTACTTC. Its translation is CASSPLGGETQYF.